This T cell receptor beta chain comes out of a study of PD-1 blockade in mismatch repair-deficient tumors. General study results and limits: Tumor-resident clones, often undetectable pretreatment in blood, expanded then contracted after pembrolizumab.

Concerning this clone itself: Its target is not known.

Germline CDR1 and CDR2: GTSNPN and SVGIG (reference sequence). The CDR3 length is 14 residues. The V gene end was trimmed by 5 bases and the J gene end by 5 bases; junction bases not matched to a gene: 10. This table comes from immunoSEQ multiplex PCR, and its TCRdb copy is limited to in-frame clones, with some not included. Of 40,000 or so clones in the sample, roughly 83% are singletons; the top ten hold less than 1.3%. The V and J genes are TRBV30 and TRBJ1-2, with 8 bases aligning to TRBD1. The source of this sequence is an adult with mismatch repair-deficient cancer. The starting material was PBMCs, obtained 38 to 40 weeks after starting pembrolizumab. The CDR3 sequence: CAWWNRDRSYGYTF. CDR3 DNA: TGTGCCTGGTGGAACCGGGACAGGTCTTATGGCTACACCTTC.